The T cell receptor beta chain under discussion was sequenced for a study of blood T cell repertoires in COVID-19. Study information: From the United States, Italy and Spain came samples of acute and convalescent COVID-19. T cells, B-cell-depleted T cells, or PBMCs provided the cDNA or gDNA that served as material.

J was trimmed by 10 bases and V by 8 bases; bases with no gene match: 9. Germline V CDR1 and CDR2: MDHEN, SYDVKM. The CDR3 has 12 amino acids. Per the study methods: Counts of nucleated cells, estimated from reference gene primer amplification, were obtained. Repertoires were generated with immunoSEQ multiplex PCR, while TCRdb's copy carries only in-frame clones and drops some. From that table come the V and J calls and clone size; the DNA was used to work out D and trimming. The sample shows 55,000 to 80,000 clones, 80% to 90% of them seen only once. The receptor was derived from a man aged 50 to 59 with active COVID-19. The V call is TRBV28, the J call TRBJ1-1, with 8 bases that match TRBD1. Material: peripheral blood. This chain's CDR3 is CASGQNRGGAFF. In nucleotides, the CDR3 is TGTGCCAGCGGCCAAAACAGGGGGGGAGCTTTCTTT.